A single sample gave rise to the 18 T cell receptor beta chains below, sequenced in a study of long-term antiretroviral therapy in people with HIV. The immunoSEQ assay was v3.0, run at survey level. Profiled with immunoSEQ multiplex PCR; TCRdb holds only in-frame clones, not every one. Seen here are thousands of clones, roughly 82% observed once, and the top ten hold about 15%. The source material was unsorted PBMCs, sampled 0.1 years after starting antiretroviral therapy. The source of these receptors is a middle-aged man with HIV.

The chain couples TRBV27 to TRBJ1-4; D may be TRBD1 (6 bases). Trimming pared 6 bases from V and 1 base from J, leaving 9 bases between. The CDR3 is made up of 14 amino acids. Germline V lookup: CDR1 MNHEY, CDR2 SMNVEV (reference sequence). The CDR3, as DNA: TGTGCCAGCAGGGTCAGGGGAACTAATGAAAAACTGTTTTTT. Amino acid sequence: CASRVRGTNEKLFF.

The chain recombines TRBV29-1 with TRBJ2-3, with 9 bases that match TRBD1. Germline V gives CDR1 SQVTM, CDR2 ANQGSEA. The CDR3 runs to 16 residues. V shed 6 bases and J 5 bases; nucleotides not matched to a gene: 15. As DNA, the CDR3 is TGCAGCGTGTCCTTAGGCCACAGGGGGCAGAGAGATACGCAGTATTTT. Its protein is CSVSLGHRGQRDTQYF.

The rearrangement uses TRBV5-6 and TRBJ1-6; D call uncertain. V lost 0 bases to trimming and J lost 8 bases, with 9 bases between them. CDR3 length equals 14 residues. Germline V CDR1 and CDR2: SGHDT, YYEEEE. The CDR3 coding sequence is TGTGCCAGCAGCTTGGCCCCACAACATTCACCCCTCCACTTT. Encoded protein: CASSLAPQHSPLHF.

V is TRBV11-2 and J is TRBJ1-4; D is unresolved. Trimming took 3 bases from V and 7 from J, leaving 9 bases between them. Per germline, CDR1 SGHAT and CDR2 FQNNGV. CDR3 size: 13 residues. CDR3 residues: CASSLFKSEKLFF. The CDR3 coding sequence is TGTGCCAGCAGCTTGTTTAAGAGTGAAAAACTGTTTTTT.

The chain joins TRBV6-1 to TRBJ2-7; a possible D gene is TRBD1 (5 bases). CDR1 MNHNS and CDR2 SASEGT come from the germline V gene. V was cut by 5 bases and J by 2 bases, with 13 bases left in between. CDR3 size: 14 residues. The CDR3, as DNA: TGTGCCAGCAGTCCGCCGGACATAACCTACGAGCAGTACTTC. Protein sequence: CASSPPDITYEQYF.

This clone was detected a few times. The chain links TRBV7-9 to TRBJ2-7, with D possibly being TRBD2 (7 bases). This CDR3 has 12 residues. Trimming took 7 bases from V and 3 from J, leaving 10 bases between them. Germline V gene data show CDR1 as SEHNR and CDR2 as FQNEAQ (reference sequence). CDR3 nucleotide sequence: TGTGCCAGCACAGGGGAGGGCTACGAGCAGTACTTC. It is translated as CASTGEGYEQYF.

V and J are TRBV7-9 and TRBJ2-1; 7 bases are shared with TRBD2. The V gene end was trimmed by 8 bases and the J gene end by 8 bases; junction bases not matched to a gene: 18. The CDR3 has 16 amino acids. Germline V CDR1 and CDR2: SEHNR, FQNEAQ (reference sequence). Here the CDR3 DNA reads TGTGCCAGCTCCCTCTGGGGAGGCGGGGGAAGGGATGAGCAGTTCTTC. This translates into CASSLWGGGGRDEQFF.

The rearrangement links TRBV6-1 to TRBJ1-1; 9 bases fit TRBD1. The CDR3 loop spans 14 amino acids. The germline CDR1 and CDR2 sequences are MNHNS and SASEGT. Losses at the gene ends were 6 bases for V and 5 bases for J; bases not matched to a gene: 7. This chain's CDR3 is CASSYRGQKTEAFF. CDR3 nucleotides: TGTGCCAGCAGCTACAGGGGGCAGAAGACTGAAGCTTTCTTT.

V usage is TRBV29-1 and J usage is TRBJ2-7, with no clear D. V was trimmed by 0 bases and J by 2 bases, leaving 8 bases between them. The germline V gene has CDR1 SQVTM and CDR2 ANQGSEA. This CDR3 spans 13 amino acids. CDR3 region: CSVEEAGTYEQYF. Written as DNA, the CDR3 is TGCAGCGTTGAAGAGGCAGGCACCTACGAGCAGTACTTC.

This clone was seen once. V and J are TRBV14 and TRBJ1-1; D may be TRBD1 (5 bases). V lost 0 bases, J lost 1 base, and 15 bases lay in between. CDR1 and CDR2 from the germline V gene are SGHDN and FVKESK. The CDR3 length is 17 residues. CDR3 coding DNA: TGTGCCAGCAGCCAAGATCTTGGGAGGGACTGGAACACTGAAGCTTTCTTT. This codes for CASSQDLGRDWNTEAFF. The full variable domain, with the rest looked up from reference TRBV14 and TRBJ1-1, is EAGVTQFPSHSVIEKGQTVTLRCDPISGHDNLYWYRRVMGKEIKFLLHFVKESKQDESGMPNNRFLAERTGGTYSTLKVQPAELEDSGVYFCASSQDLGRDWNTEAFFGQGTRLTVV.

J is TRBJ1-1 and V is TRBV6-1, with 9 bases lining up with TRBD1. The V gene's germline CDR1 is MNHNS and CDR2 SASEGT. This CDR3 spans 13 amino acids. V was pared by 6 bases and J by 5 bases, with 4 bases of the junction left unmatched. CDR3 in DNA: TGTGCCAGCAGAAATGACAGGGGGACTGAAGCTTTCTTT. Amino acids: CASRNDRGTEAFF.

The CDR3 region has the DNA TGTGCCAGCCGAAGGACTAGCGGTTCCTACGAGCAGTACTTC. It is translated as CASRRTSGSYEQYF. The chain employs TRBV2 and TRBJ2-7; 10 bases are a match to TRBD2. CDR1 and CDR2 from the germline V gene are SNHLY and FYNNEI. The CDR3 covers 14 residues. V was clipped by 8 bases and J by 1 base; unmatched bases: 5.

The V gene is TRBV5-1, the J gene TRBJ2-1; the match to TRBD2 covers 14 bases. Trimming cost V 6 bases and J 7 bases; bases outside gene matches: 3. The germline V gene encodes CDR1 SGHRS and CDR2 YFSETQ. There are 14 residues in the CDR3. The CDR3 DNA follows: TGCGCCAGCAACCGACTAGCGGGGGGGAATGAGCAGTTCTTC. Protein sequence: CASNRLAGGNEQFF. The full variable domain, its missing parts supplied by reference TRBV5-1 and TRBJ2-1, is KAGVTQTPRYLIKTRGQQVTLSCSPISGHRSVSWYQQTPGQGLQFLFEYFSETQRNKGNFPGRFSGRQFSNSRSEMNVSTLELGDSALYLCASNRLAGGNEQFFGPGTRLTVL.

CDR3 amino acids: CASSIVDIGQSRANVLTF. CDR3 coding DNA: TGTGCCAGCAGCATCGTTGATATAGGACAAAGTCGGGCCAACGTCCTGACTTTC. This chain connects TRBV12-1 to TRBJ2-6; TRBD1 is the table's D call and was not checked against the DNA. TRBV12-1 is a known pseudogene. The CDR3 consists of 18 residues.

V gene TRBV5-6 combines with J gene TRBJ1-3; 7 positions match TRBD1. This CDR3 comprises 14 residues. Germline V gives CDR1 SGHDT, CDR2 YYEEEE. The V gene end was trimmed by 2 bases and the J gene end by 8 bases; junction bases not matched to a gene: 7. CDR3 amino acids: CASSFRRGKDTIYF. The CDR3 DNA reads TGTGCCAGCAGCTTTCGCAGGGGGAAGGACACCATATATTTT.

The chain has TRBV4-1 and TRBJ2-7, with TRBD2 identical over 7 bases. J gave up 4 bases and V 1 base, and 7 bases lay outside the gene matches. The germline V gene has CDR1 MGHRA and CDR2 YSYEKL. The CDR3 runs to 15 residues. The CDR3 spells CASSQVGSGGYEQYF. Here the CDR3 DNA reads TGCGCCAGCAGCCAAGTGGGGTCGGGGGGTTACGAGCAGTACTTC.

DNA of the CDR3: TGTGCCAGCAGTTACGTCGCTCAGGACCCCTACGAGCAGTACTTC. Its translation: CASSYVAQDPYEQYF. The chain combines TRBV6-5 with TRBJ2-7; unclear D gene. The CDR3 is 15 residues long. In germline, CDR1 is MNHEY, CDR2 SVGAGI. The V and J ends lost 2 bases and 2 bases respectively, with 13 bases between them.

This clone has more than one count but fewer than ten. Other DNA sequences in this specimen translate into the identical CDR3. This chain joins TRBV5-5 and TRBJ2-7, with a possible D match to TRBD2 (5 bases). The CDR3 totals 14 residues. V lost 0 bases, J lost 3 bases, and 10 bases lay in between. Germline loops: CDR1 SGHKS, CDR2 YYEKEE (reference sequence). The CDR3 is CASSLEAGFYEQYF. For the CDR3, the DNA is TGTGCCAGCAGCTTGGAGGCGGGCTTCTACGAGCAGTACTTC.